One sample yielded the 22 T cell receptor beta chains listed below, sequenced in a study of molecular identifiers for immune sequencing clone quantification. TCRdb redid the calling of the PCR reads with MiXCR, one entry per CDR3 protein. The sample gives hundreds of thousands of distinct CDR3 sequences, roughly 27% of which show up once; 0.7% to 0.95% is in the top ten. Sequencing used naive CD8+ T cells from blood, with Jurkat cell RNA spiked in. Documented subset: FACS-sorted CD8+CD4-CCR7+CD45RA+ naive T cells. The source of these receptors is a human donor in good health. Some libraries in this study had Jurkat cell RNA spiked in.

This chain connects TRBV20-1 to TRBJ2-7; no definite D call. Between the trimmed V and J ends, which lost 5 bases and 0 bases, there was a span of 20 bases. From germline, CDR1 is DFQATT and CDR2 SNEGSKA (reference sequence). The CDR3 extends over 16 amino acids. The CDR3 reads CSAGVPSAWNSYEQYF. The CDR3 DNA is TGCAGTGCTGGAGTTCCTTCGGCTTGGAACTCCTACGAGCAGTACTTC.

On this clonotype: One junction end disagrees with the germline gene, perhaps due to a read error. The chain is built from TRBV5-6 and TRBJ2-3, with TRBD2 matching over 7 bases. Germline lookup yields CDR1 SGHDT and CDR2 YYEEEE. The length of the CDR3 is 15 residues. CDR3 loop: CASSLRLAGTDTQCF. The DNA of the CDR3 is TGTGCCAGCAGCCTACGACTAGCAGGCACAGATACGCAGTGTTTT.

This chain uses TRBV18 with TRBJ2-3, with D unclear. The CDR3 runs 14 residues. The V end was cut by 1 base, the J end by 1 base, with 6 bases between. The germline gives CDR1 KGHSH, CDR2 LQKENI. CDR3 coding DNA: TGTGCCAGCTCACCACAGGTACGCACAGATACGCAGTATTTT. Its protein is CASSPQVRTDTQYF.

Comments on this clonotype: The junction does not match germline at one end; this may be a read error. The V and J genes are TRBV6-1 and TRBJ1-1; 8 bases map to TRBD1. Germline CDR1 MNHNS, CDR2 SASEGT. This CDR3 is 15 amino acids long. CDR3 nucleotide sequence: TGTGCCAGCAATGAAGATGGGACAGGAAGAACTGAAGCTTTCTTT. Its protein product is CASNEDGTGRTEAFF.

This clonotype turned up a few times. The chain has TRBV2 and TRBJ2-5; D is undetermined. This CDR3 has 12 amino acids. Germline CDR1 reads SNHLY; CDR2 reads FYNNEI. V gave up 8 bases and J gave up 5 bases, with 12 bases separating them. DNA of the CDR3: TGTGCCAGCGACGAGGAGAATGAGACCCAGTACTTC. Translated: CASDEENETQYF.

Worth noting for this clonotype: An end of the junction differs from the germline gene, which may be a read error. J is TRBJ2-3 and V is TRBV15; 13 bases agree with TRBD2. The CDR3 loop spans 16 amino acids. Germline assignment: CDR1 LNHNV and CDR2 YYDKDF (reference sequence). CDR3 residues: CATSNPLAGGPDTQFF. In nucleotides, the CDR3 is TGTGCCACCAGCAACCCACTAGCGGGAGGGCCAGATACGCAGTTTTTT. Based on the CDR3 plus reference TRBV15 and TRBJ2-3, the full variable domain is DAMVIQNPRYQVTQFGKPVTLSCSQTLNHNVMYWYQQKSSQAPKLLFHYYDKDFNNEADTPDNFQSRRPNTSFCFLDIRSPGLGDTAMYLCATSNPLAGGPDTQFFGPGTRLTVL.

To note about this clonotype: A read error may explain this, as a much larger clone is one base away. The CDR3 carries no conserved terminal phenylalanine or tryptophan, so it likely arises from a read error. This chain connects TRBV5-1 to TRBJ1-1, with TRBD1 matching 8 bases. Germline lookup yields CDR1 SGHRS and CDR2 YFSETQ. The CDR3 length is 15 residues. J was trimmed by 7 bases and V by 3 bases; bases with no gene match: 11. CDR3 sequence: CASSSPGQGASEAFV. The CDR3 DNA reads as TGCGCCAGCAGCTCTCCAGGACAGGGCGCCAGTGAAGCTTTCGTT.

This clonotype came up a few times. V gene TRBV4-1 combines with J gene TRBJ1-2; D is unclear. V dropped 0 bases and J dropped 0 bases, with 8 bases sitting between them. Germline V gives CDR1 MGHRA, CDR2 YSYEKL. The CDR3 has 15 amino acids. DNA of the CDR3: TGCGCCAGCAGCCAAGAGCCAGGAGCTAACTATGGCTACACCTTC. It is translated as CASSQEPGANYGYTF.

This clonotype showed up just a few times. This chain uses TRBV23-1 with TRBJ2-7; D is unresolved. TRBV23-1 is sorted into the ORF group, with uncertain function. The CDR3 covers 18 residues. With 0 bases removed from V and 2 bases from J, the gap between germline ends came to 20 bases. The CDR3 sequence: CASSQSTGLHSPTYEQYF. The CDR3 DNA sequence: TGCGCCAGCAGTCAATCGACGGGCCTTCACTCGCCGACCTACGAGCAGTACTTC.

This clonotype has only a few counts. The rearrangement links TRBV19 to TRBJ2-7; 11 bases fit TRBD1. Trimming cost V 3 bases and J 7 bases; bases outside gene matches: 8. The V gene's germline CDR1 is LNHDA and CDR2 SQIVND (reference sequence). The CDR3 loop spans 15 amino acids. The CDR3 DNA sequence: TGTGCCAGTAGTATCTCCGGACAGGGGGCGGGTGAGCAGTACTTC. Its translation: CASSISGQGAGEQYF.

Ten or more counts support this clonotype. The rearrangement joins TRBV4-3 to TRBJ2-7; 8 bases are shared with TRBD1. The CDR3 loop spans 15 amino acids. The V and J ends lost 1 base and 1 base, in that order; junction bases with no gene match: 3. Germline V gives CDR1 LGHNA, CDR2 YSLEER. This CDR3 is CASSQGRTGSYEQYF. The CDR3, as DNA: TGCGCCAGCAGCCAAGGGAGGACAGGGTCCTACGAGCAGTACTTC.

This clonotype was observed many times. CDR3 DNA sequence: TGTGCCAGTATTTGGAGGAACATTCAGTACTTC. Translation: CASIWRNIQYF. The J gene is TRBJ2-4, the V gene TRBV19; the D gene is possibly TRBD2 (5 bases). With 7 bases removed from V and 7 bases from J, the gap between germline ends came to 8 bases. The CDR3 totals 11 residues. Looked up from germline, CDR1 is LNHDA and CDR2 is SQIVND (reference sequence). The entire variable domain, with the rest obtained from reference TRBV19 and TRBJ2-4, is as follows: DGGITQSPKYLFRKEGQNVTLSCEQNLNHDAMYWYRQDPGQGLRLIYYSQIVNDFQKGDIAEGYSVSREKKESFPLTVTSAQKNPTAFYLCASIWRNIQYFGAGTRLSVL.

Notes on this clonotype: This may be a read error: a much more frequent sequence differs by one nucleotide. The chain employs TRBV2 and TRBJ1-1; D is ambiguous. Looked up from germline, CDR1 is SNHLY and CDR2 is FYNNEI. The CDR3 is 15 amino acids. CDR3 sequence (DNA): TGTGCCGGCAGTGACGCACACAGCGGAAACACTGAAGCTTTCTTT. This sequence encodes CAGSDAHSGNTEAFF.

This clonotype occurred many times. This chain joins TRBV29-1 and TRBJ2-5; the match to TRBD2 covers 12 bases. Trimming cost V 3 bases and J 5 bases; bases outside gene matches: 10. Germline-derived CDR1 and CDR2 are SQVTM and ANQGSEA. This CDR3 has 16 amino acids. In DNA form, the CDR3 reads TGCAGCGTTGAGGACCAACTAGCGGGGGGAGCTGAGACCCAGTACTTC. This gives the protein CSVEDQLAGGAETQYF.

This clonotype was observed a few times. Here the CDR3 reads CASSLGQVIDEQYF. CDR3 nucleotide sequence: TGTGCCAGCAGCTTAGGACAGGTTATCGACGAGCAGTACTTC. V and J are TRBV13 and TRBJ2-7, with a weak D call TRBD1 (5 bases). The V gene lost 0 bases and the J gene lost 5 bases, with 11 bases spanning the gap. The CDR3 covers 14 residues. CDR1 and CDR2 (germline): PRHDT, FYEKMQ (reference sequence).

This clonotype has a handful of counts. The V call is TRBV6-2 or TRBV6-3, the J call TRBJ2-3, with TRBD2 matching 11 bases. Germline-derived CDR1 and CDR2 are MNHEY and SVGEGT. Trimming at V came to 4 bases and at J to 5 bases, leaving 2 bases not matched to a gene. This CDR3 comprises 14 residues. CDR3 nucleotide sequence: TGTGCCAGCAGTTTTCTAGCGGGGGGAGATACGCAGTATTTT. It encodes CASSFLAGGDTQYF.

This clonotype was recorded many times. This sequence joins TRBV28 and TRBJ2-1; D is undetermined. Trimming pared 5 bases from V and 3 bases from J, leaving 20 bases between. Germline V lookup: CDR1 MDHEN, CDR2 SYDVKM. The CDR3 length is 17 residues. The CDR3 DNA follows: TGTGCCAGCAGTGGTTGGAGCGCCCCTGGCCTCTACAATGAGCAGTTCTTC. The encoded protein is CASSGWSAPGLYNEQFF.

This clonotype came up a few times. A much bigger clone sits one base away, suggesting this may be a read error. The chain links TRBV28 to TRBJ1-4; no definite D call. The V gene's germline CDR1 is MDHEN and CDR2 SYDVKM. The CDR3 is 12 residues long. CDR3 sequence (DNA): TGTGCCAGCAGTTTCGACCGTGAAAAACTGGTTTTT. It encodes CASSFDREKLVF.

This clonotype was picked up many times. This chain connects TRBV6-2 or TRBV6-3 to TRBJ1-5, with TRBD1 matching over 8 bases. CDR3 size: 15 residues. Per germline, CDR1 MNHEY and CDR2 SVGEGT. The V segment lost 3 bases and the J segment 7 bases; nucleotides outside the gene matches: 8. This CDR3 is CASSYDRTGQQPQHF. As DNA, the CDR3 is TGTGCCAGCAGTTATGACCGGACAGGGCAACAGCCCCAGCATTTT.

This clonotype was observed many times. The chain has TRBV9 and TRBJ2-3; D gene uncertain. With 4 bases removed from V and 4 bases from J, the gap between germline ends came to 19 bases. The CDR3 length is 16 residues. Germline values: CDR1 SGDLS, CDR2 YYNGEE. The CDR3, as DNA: TGTGCCAGCAGCACCCTCACGGGCCCTTCGGCAGATACGCAGTATTTT. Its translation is CASSTLTGPSADTQYF.

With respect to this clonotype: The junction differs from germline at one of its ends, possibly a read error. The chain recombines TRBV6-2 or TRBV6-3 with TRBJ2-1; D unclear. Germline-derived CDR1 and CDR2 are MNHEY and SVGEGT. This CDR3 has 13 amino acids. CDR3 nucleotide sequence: TGTGCCAGTAAATCGGGTGGCTACAATGAGCGGTTCTTC. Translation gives CASKSGGYNERFF.

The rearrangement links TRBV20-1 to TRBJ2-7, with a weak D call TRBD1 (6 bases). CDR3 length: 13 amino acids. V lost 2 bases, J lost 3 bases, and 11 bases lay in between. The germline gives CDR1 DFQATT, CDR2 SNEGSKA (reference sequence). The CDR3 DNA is TGCAGTGCTAGAACCGGGACAAACTACGAGCAGTACTTC. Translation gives CSARTGTNYEQYF.